This T cell receptor beta chain was documented in a study of blood T cell repertoires in COVID-19. This table comes from immunoSEQ multiplex PCR, and its TCRdb copy is limited to in-frame clones, with some not included. The table records about 480,000 clones, roughly 90% of them present only once. The sequence was obtained from a woman aged 35 to 49 who had recovered from COVID-19. Sequenced input: PBMCs or T cells enriched from blood (not recorded which).

CDR3 nucleotides: TGTGCCAGCAGTATACGACCCCACAGGGGAATGAACACTGAAGCTTTCTTT. Protein: CASSIRPHRGMNTEAFF. The chain is built from TRBV6-2 or TRBV6-3 and TRBJ1-1; 7 nucleotides agree with TRBD1. The CDR3 has 17 amino acids. V shed 5 bases, J shed 0 bases, and the junction held 12 bases outside the gene matches. Germline lookup yields CDR1 MNHEY and CDR2 SVGEGT.